This T cell receptor (beta chain) was identified in a study of T cells in localized non-small cell lung cancer. Notes on the study in general: Uninvolved adjacent lung had higher T cell clonality than tumor and all other tissues. Sequence data derive from only one tumor region, so heterogeneity remains possible. Adjacent lung was found to contain a median about 60 of the top 100 tumor clones.

Trimming shortened V by 4 bases and J by 6 bases, and 13 bases separated the two germline ends. Per the germline V gene, CDR1 is MNHNS and CDR2 is SASEGT. This CDR3 is built from 14 residues. Sequenced by immunoSEQ multiplex PCR; TCRdb stores in-frame clones only, minus some. Altogether 50,000 to 70,000 clones are present, 81% being singletons, with the ten largest covering around 4.6%. Regarding this clone: What it recognizes is unknown.

This receptor was identified in a man aged 40-75 years with stage II lung adenocarcinoma. Source: PBMCs, taken before any cancer treatment. The genes are TRBV6-1 and TRBJ1-5; D unclear. This CDR3 is CASSGTGPGQPQHF. The CDR3 DNA sequence: TGTGCCAGCAGTGGAACGGGTCCAGGTCAGCCCCAGCATTTT.